The clone carrying this TCR beta chain showed up just a few times. This record belongs to a study of blood T cells in healthy people across ages. Deletions cut 2 bases from V and 7 bases from J, with 18 bases between. CDR3 size: 15 residues. CDR1 is SGHTA and CDR2 is FQGNSA in the germline V gene. A J-beta primer mix and a sample-barcoded 5' primer were used in a second PCR of about 7 to 11 cycles. TCRdb itself ran the 5' RACE reads through MiXCR, one entry per CDR3 protein. Counted here are about 1,500,000 distinct CDR3 sequences, approximately 40% occurring once; the ten biggest clones make up 7.9%.

The sample comprised blood. The receptor was derived from a young woman in good health. V and J are TRBV7-2 and TRBJ2-7; tentative D call: TRBD2 (7 bases). The CDR3 region has the DNA TGTGCCAGCAGCTTAAGAGCGGGACAACGCAATGAGCAGTACTTC. The encoded protein is CASSLRAGQRNEQYF.